This paragraph covers one T cell receptor beta chain sequence. The antigen remains undetermined. An end of the junction differs from the germline gene, which may be a read error. The data are from a study of tumor-infiltrating lymphocytes in primary liver carcinoma. Study summary: Samples produced roughly 3.5 to 7.13 million productive TCRbeta reads, comparable across tissue types.

Unsorted bulk tissue, about 17-33 mg of it, served as the source for co-extraction of RNA and DNA. The CDR3 runs 16 residues. Germline CDR1 reads SGHAT; CDR2 reads FQNNGV. Study outcomes and limitations: Detection in all five tumor regions applied to only about 7-24% of top clones. A significantly higher top-250-clone fraction was found in tumors than in blood (p = 0.039).

TCR beta cDNA was reverse-transcribed from 450 to 500 ng of total RNA. The reaction used a constant-region primer and ProtoScript II reverse transcriptase. Slightly modified ARM-PCR with three nested multiplex PCR rounds yielded TCR beta libraries. Use of TRBV1-TRBV30 forward primers with a C-beta reverse primer characterized the first two PCR rounds, which lasted about 10 cycles each. TCRdb recomputed calls from the multiplex PCR reads with MiXCR, one row per CDR3 protein. The sample has some 190,000 distinct CDR3 sequences, around four fifths seen once. The clonotype originates from a man in his forties with primary liver carcinoma and hepatitis B virus infection. Input material: tumor tissue from primary liver carcinoma. The chain carries TRBV11-2 and TRBJ2-1; the D gene could be TRBD1 or TRBD2 (5 bases each). In DNA, the CDR3 is TGTGCCATCAGCTTAGATAGTTTAGCGTTAGGGGATGAGCGGTTCTTC. Translating it yields CAISLDSLALGDERFF.